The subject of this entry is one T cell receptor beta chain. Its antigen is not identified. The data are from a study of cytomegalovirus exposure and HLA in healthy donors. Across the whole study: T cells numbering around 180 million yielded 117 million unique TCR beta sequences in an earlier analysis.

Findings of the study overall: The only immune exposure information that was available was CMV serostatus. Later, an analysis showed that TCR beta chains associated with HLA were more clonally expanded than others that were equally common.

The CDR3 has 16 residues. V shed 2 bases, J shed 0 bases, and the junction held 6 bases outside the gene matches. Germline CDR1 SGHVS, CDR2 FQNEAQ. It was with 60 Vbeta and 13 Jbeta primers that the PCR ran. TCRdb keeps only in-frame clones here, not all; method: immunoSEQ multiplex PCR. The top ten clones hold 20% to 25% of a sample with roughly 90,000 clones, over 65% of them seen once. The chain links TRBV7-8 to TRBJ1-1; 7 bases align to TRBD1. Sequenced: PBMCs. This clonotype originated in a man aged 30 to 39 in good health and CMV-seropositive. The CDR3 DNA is TGTGCCAGCAGCTTACGATCGACAGGGATGAACACTGAAGCTTTCTTT. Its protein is CASSLRSTGMNTEAFF.